This TCR beta chain was sequenced in a study of blood T cells in healthy people across ages. This clonotype has a single count. Its antigen is as yet unknown. The CDR3 is 17 residues long. Germline-derived CDR1 and CDR2 are SNHLY and FYNNEI. V lost 7 bases and J lost 3, with 24 bases in between. Then a second PCR, running roughly 6 to 11 cycles, was carried out with a sample-barcoded 5' primer and a J-beta primer mix. TCRdb recomputed calls from the 5' RACE reads with MiXCR, one row per CDR3 protein. This sample has about 1.6 million distinct CDR3 sequences; around 35% occur once, and the top ten carry approximately 10%. Study-level results: With unsorted PBMCs, a conclusive comparison of naive versus antigen-experienced cells was not possible.

The sequenced sample was blood. This clonotype was sampled from a woman aged 25 to 45 in good health. The rearrangement joins TRBV2 to TRBJ1-1; possibly TRBD1 for D (5 bases). The CDR3 sequence is CASTFLGGAPSHTEAFF. DNA of the CDR3: TGTGCCAGCACCTTCCTTGGAGGGGCTCCATCCCACACTGAAGCTTTCTTT. The full variable domain, in which reference TRBV2 and TRBJ1-1 provide the parts outside the CDR3, is EPEVTQTPSHQVTQMGQEVILRCVPISNHLYFYWYRQILGQKVEFLVSFYNNEISEKSEIFDDQFSVERPDGSNFTLKIRSTKLEDSAMYFCASTFLGGAPSHTEAFFGQGTRLTVV.